Here is one T cell receptor beta chain with its context. The antigen is unknown. This record belongs to a study of Graves' ophthalmopathy and Graves' hyperthyroidism. General observations from the study: A model built from 13 signatures distinguished ophthalmopathy from stable hyperthyroidism with about 86% sensitivity and approximately 80% specificity.

Using RNA transcripts, the TCR beta CDR3 regions were amplified. The workflow started with a first-round RT-PCR run with HTBI primers and then moved on to a second-round multiplex PCR. TCRdb fed the multiplex PCR reads into MiXCR, producing one record per CDR3 protein. The sample has 900,000 to 1,200,000 distinct CDR3 sequences, about 38% seen once. It was on clinical symptoms, serum thyroxine, TRAb, thyroid ultrasound and orbital computed tomography that diagnosis relied. Germline loops: CDR1 SGHAT, CDR2 FQNNGV. V was shortened by 1 base and J by 0 bases, with 13 bases between the two germline ends. This CDR3 has 17 amino acids.

This clonotype was obtained from an adult man with Graves' hyperthyroidism. This sequence joins TRBV11-2 and TRBJ1-5, with D possibly TRBD1 on 5 matching bases. The sequenced sample was peripheral blood or thyroid tissue (not recorded which). The CDR3 loop is CASSLVTGLLSNQPQHF. CDR3 in DNA: TGTGCCAGCAGCTTAGTTACGGGGCTTCTTAGCAATCAGCCCCAGCATTTT.